A single sample gave rise to the 3 T cell receptor beta chains below, sequenced in a study of a mutant IDH1 vaccine in newly diagnosed glioma. The time point: week 35, safety follow-up. Each vaccine dose was 300 ug of mutant IDH1 20-mer peptide, with topical imiquimod. Produced via immunoSEQ multiplex PCR; TCRdb's table is partial and in-frame only. The sample records some 61,000 clones, more than 70% being singletons. Antigens for these TCRs are unknown. Sample: PBMCs, taken from a glioma patient whose treatment included an IDH1 peptide vaccine. The receptor set was obtained from a man aged 18 to 29 with glioma.

The CDR3 region is CASSATTASFQPQHF. The CDR3 nucleotides are TGTGCCAGCAGTGCAACGACAGCAAGTTTTCAGCCCCAGCATTTT. V gene TRBV2 combines with J gene TRBJ1-5; D perhaps matches TRBD1 (5 bases). Trimming removed 4 bases at V and 6 bases at J, with 16 bases between. CDR1 is SNHLY and CDR2 is FYNNEI in the germline V gene. The CDR3 is 15 residues long.

This clone showed up just once. This chain links TRBV9 with TRBJ2-3; a possible D gene is TRBD2 (6 bases). Germline lookup yields CDR1 SGDLS and CDR2 YYNGEE. V shed 0 bases and J shed 3 bases, with 11 bases lying between them. The CDR3 has 15 amino acids. CDR3 coding DNA: TGTGCCAGCAGCGTAGGCATGGGGGGAACAGATACGCAGTATTTT. Translated, it gives CASSVGMGGTDTQYF.

The chain couples TRBV10-3 to TRBJ2-1; 15 bases are shared with TRBD2. The CDR3 sequence is 14 residues long. V lost 6 bases to trimming and J lost 7 bases; unmatched junction nucleotides: 1. The germline V gene encodes CDR1 ENHRY and CDR2 SYGVKD. The CDR3 sequence: CAIRGLAGGNEQFF. The CDR3 DNA is TGTGCCATCAGAGGACTAGCGGGGGGGAATGAGCAGTTCTTC.